One and the same sample provided the 22 T cell receptor beta chains below, sequenced in a study of cytomegalovirus exposure and HLA in healthy donors. The study ran its PCR with 60 Vbeta and 13 Jbeta primers. Produced via immunoSEQ multiplex PCR; TCRdb's table is partial and in-frame only. The repertoire holds around 150,000 clones, with about 85% as singletons. Material for sequencing was PBMCs. The receptors originated from a man in his late teens or twenties in good health and CMV-seronegative.

The chain carries TRBV5-1 and TRBJ2-7, with D hard to call. The V gene's germline CDR1 is SGHRS and CDR2 YFSETQ. The length of the CDR3 is 14 residues. V shed 2 bases and J shed 0 bases, with 9 bases lying between them. CDR3 sequence reads: CASSFQQSSYEQYF. DNA for the CDR3: TGCGCCAGCAGCTTCCAACAGTCCTCCTACGAGCAGTACTTC. The variable domain in full, completed from reference TRBV5-1 and TRBJ2-7, reads KAGVTQTPRYLIKTRGQQVTLSCSPISGHRSVSWYQQTPGQGLQFLFEYFSETQRNKGNFPGRFSGRQFSNSRSEMNVSTLELGDSALYLCASSFQQSSYEQYFGPGTRLTVT.

In nucleotides, the CDR3 is TGCGCCAGCAGCCCAGGGTGGTTGGGTGGCTACACCTTC. Translation: CASSPGWLGGYTF. This chain joins TRBV5-1 and TRBJ1-2, with D perhaps TRBD1 (5 bases). Deletions cut 4 bases from V and 7 bases from J, with 14 bases between. From germline, CDR1 is SGHRS and CDR2 YFSETQ. This CDR3 has 13 residues.

The chain combines TRBV10-3 with TRBJ2-1; 9 bases line up with TRBD1. With 6 bases clipped from V and 7 bases from J, the junction kept 4 bases outside the gene matches. The CDR3 contains 13 residues. CDR1 ENHRY and CDR2 SYGVKD come from the germline V gene. The CDR3 DNA follows: TGTGCCATCAGAGGGACAGGGTCGAATGAGCAGTTCTTC. It specifies CAIRGTGSNEQFF.

In nucleotides, the CDR3 is TGCAGCGTAGGACTAGCGGGATTGTCGAACACCGGGGAGCTGTTTTTT. Its protein is CSVGLAGLSNTGELFF. J is TRBJ2-2 and V is TRBV29-1, with 12 bases aligning to TRBD2. J lost 0 bases, V lost 6 bases, and 5 bases had no gene match. The CDR3 runs 16 residues. Germline V gives CDR1 SQVTM, CDR2 ANQGSEA.

This rearrangement joins TRBV21-1 to TRBJ1-1; the D call TRBD1 from the table was never checked on the DNA. TRBV21-1 is a pseudogene segment. The length of the CDR3 is 17 residues. Here the CDR3 reads CASSMRRGAQPNTEAFF. The CDR3, as DNA: TGTGCCAGCAGCATGCGCAGGGGGGCGCAACCGAACACTGAAGCTTTCTTT.

This chain connects TRBV7-2 to TRBJ2-2, with 10 positions matching TRBD1. Germline V gene lookup returns CDR1 SGHTA and CDR2 FQGNSA. The V gene end was trimmed by 5 bases and the J gene end by 4 bases; junction bases not matched to a gene: 4. This CDR3 has 15 residues. In DNA form, the CDR3 reads TGTGCCAGCAGCCCGTGGACAGGGGGCACCGGGGAGCTGTTTTTT. This codes for CASSPWTGGTGELFF.

The chain carries TRBV4-3 and TRBJ2-1; 7 nucleotides agree with TRBD2. The germline V gene has CDR1 LGHNA and CDR2 YSLEER. The CDR3 sequence is 16 residues long. J gave up 6 bases and V 1 base, and 9 bases lay outside the gene matches. CDR3 bases: TGCGCCAGCAGCCAAGCCGGGACTATCGCTTTCAATGAGCAGTTCTTC. Translation gives CASSQAGTIAFNEQFF.

V usage is TRBV6-5 and J usage is TRBJ1-2; no firm D call. V was shortened by 6 bases and J by 4 bases, with 12 bases between the two germline ends. Germline V CDR1 and CDR2: MNHEY, SVGAGI. There are 13 residues in the CDR3. CDR3 coding DNA: TGTGCCAGCAGACCCCCGGGAAGCTATGGCTACACCTTC. Amino acids: CASRPPGSYGYTF.

The chain uses TRBV9 and TRBJ2-7; no firm D call. Germline assignment: CDR1 SGDLS and CDR2 YYNGEE. V shed 3 bases and J shed 3 bases, with 7 bases lying between them. This CDR3 comprises 12 residues. The CDR3 DNA is TGTGCCAGCAGCGCCCCCTACTACGAGCAGTACTTC. Translation gives CASSAPYYEQYF. The complete variable domain, with remaining parts taken from reference TRBV9 and TRBJ2-7, reads DSGVTQTPKHLITATGQRVTLRCSPRSGDLSVYWYQQSLDQGLQFLIQYYNGEERAKGNILERFSAQQFPDLHSELNLSSLELGDSALYFCASSAPYYEQYFGPGTRLTVT.

Worth noting for this clone: This sample also contains other DNA sequences that code for the same CDR3. J is TRBJ2-1 and V is TRBV11-2; 13 bases are a match to TRBD2. The CDR3 contains 16 residues. V lost 1 base, J lost 9 bases, and 6 bases stayed unmatched. The germline V gene encodes CDR1 SGHAT and CDR2 FQNNGV. The CDR3 spells CASSLALAGGRPEQFF. The CDR3 nucleotides read TGTGCCAGCAGCTTAGCACTAGCGGGAGGGCGTCCTGAGCAGTTCTTC.

CDR3 DNA sequence: TGCAGCGCTGCGGGACAGGGAACAGATACGCAGTATTTT. Its protein is CSAAGQGTDTQYF. V usage is TRBV29-1 and J usage is TRBJ2-3; 9 bases are shared with TRBD1. From germline, CDR1 is SQVTM and CDR2 ANQGSEA. This CDR3 has 13 amino acids. The junction had 5 bases not matched to a gene; V was cut back by 7 bases and J by 3 bases.

The rearrangement joins TRBV19 to TRBJ2-3; 13 nucleotides agree with TRBD2. The CDR3 length is 17 residues. With 6 bases clipped from V and 6 bases from J, the junction kept 12 bases outside the gene matches. Per the germline V gene, CDR1 is LNHDA and CDR2 is SQIVND (reference sequence). The DNA of the CDR3 is TGTGCCAGTAGCCCGGGACTAGCGGGACATAAAGGGGATACGCAGTATTTT. Translation: CASSPGLAGHKGDTQYF.

The chain's CDR3 is CASSPQGGNTEAFF. CDR3 DNA sequence: TGTGCCAGCAGTCCCCAAGGGGGGAACACTGAAGCTTTCTTT. The chain carries TRBV28 and TRBJ1-1; D perhaps matches TRBD1 (6 bases). The CDR3 has 14 amino acids. The germline CDR1 and CDR2 sequences are MDHEN and SYDVKM. V was pared by 5 bases and J by 1 base, with 11 bases between.

This chain uses TRBV5-1 with TRBJ2-7, with D perhaps TRBD1 (5 bases). Trimming took off 1 base at V and 0 bases at J, with 20 bases between the two ends. The germline CDR1 and CDR2 sequences are SGHRS and YFSETQ. This CDR3 is built from 18 residues. The CDR3 protein is CASSLYPSVDTRSYEQYF. CDR3 coding DNA: TGCGCCAGCAGCTTGTACCCCTCGGTGGACACCCGCTCCTACGAGCAGTACTTC.

This clone came up a few times. V gene TRBV4-1 combines with J gene TRBJ2-1, with TRBD2 identical over 12 bases. The CDR3 runs 17 residues. Germline trimming cut 5 bases from V and 8 bases from J; bases unmatched to any gene: 13. Germline CDR1 MGHRA, CDR2 YSYEKL. The CDR3 nucleotides are TGCGCCAGCAGCTCATCGACCCGACTAGCGGGAGATCATGAGCAGTTCTTC. Its translation is CASSSSTRLAGDHEQFF.

This sequence joins TRBV14 and TRBJ2-3; maybe TRBD1 (6 bases). The CDR3 consists of 16 residues. V dropped 2 bases and J dropped 2 bases, with 14 bases sitting between them. Germline V lookup: CDR1 SGHDN, CDR2 FVKESK. CDR3 in amino acids: CASSQLGQRLTDTQYF. The CDR3, as DNA: TGTGCCAGCAGCCAACTCGGACAGCGCCTCACAGATACGCAGTATTTT.

In its sample, this clone was seen a few times. The V call is TRBV15, the J call TRBJ2-1; D is perhaps TRBD1 (6 bases). Germline V gene data show CDR1 as LNHNV and CDR2 as YYDKDF (reference sequence). V shed 5 bases and J shed 7 bases, with 9 bases lying between them. CDR3 length equals 12 residues. CDR3 DNA sequence: TGTGCCACCAGCCCAGGGGTGAATGAGCAGTTCTTC. Translating gives CATSPGVNEQFF.

The chain couples TRBV18 to TRBJ2-7, with 7 bases lining up with TRBD1. The CDR3 sequence is 14 residues long. From germline, CDR1 is KGHSH and CDR2 LQKENI. J gave up 5 bases and V 2 bases, and 6 bases lay outside the gene matches. The CDR3 spells CASSPEGGRNEQYF. CDR3 sequence (DNA): TGTGCCAGCTCACCAGAAGGGGGCCGGAACGAGCAGTACTTC.

The chain employs TRBV9 and TRBJ2-1; 9 positions match TRBD2. V lost 3 bases to trimming and J lost 1 base; unmatched junction nucleotides: 5. This CDR3 comprises 16 residues. CDR1 and CDR2 (germline): SGDLS, YYNGEE. The CDR3 protein is CASSALSGGSYNEQFF. CDR3 DNA: TGTGCCAGCAGCGCCCTTAGCGGGGGATCCTACAATGAGCAGTTCTTC.

This clone has a handful of counts. The chain uses TRBV28 and TRBJ2-5; D is ambiguous. From germline, CDR1 is MDHEN and CDR2 SYDVKM. This CDR3 is built from 13 residues. Deletions cut 4 bases from V and 7 bases from J, with 13 bases between. The CDR3 DNA sequence: TGTGCCAGCAGTTCCGGTTCTTTTGGGACCCAGTACTTC. Protein: CASSSGSFGTQYF.

The chain links TRBV7-9 to TRBJ2-1; TRBD2 matches 13 bases. Germline CDR1 SEHNR, CDR2 FQNEAQ (reference sequence). This CDR3 comprises 15 residues. V shed 3 bases, J shed 10 bases, and the junction held 6 bases outside the gene matches. CDR3 coding DNA: TGTGCCAGCAGCTTGGGGACTAGCGGGAAGAACGAGCAGTTCTTC. Translated: CASSLGTSGKNEQFF.

This chain connects TRBV5-4 to TRBJ2-3; 12 bases align to TRBD2. CDR1 and CDR2 from the germline V gene are SGHNT and YYREEE (reference sequence). The CDR3 has 18 residues. With 6 bases clipped from V and 0 bases from J, the junction kept 11 bases outside the gene matches. CDR3 bases: TGTGCCAGCATGAGTGGACTAGCGGGGCCCGGAAGCACAGATACGCAGTATTTT. Residues: CASMSGLAGPGSTDTQYF.